The 21 T cell receptor beta chains below come from one sample, sequenced in a study of T cells in Graves' hyperthyroidism and ophthalmopathy (dated by TCRdb to about 2019). The method was multiplex PCR. Sequencer: Illumina HiSeq 2000. The TCR beta CDR3 regions were amplified from the RNA transcripts. For the first round of RT-PCR on the TCR CDR3, the HTBI primer set was used together with the Qiagen OneStep RT-PCR kit. TCRdb cleaned the public reads at Q25 with fastp, built clones with MiXCR and kept in-frame beta chains. All rows with the same CDR3 protein become a single entry with the most common DNA and genes. The sample table contains a few hundred thousand distinct CDR3 sequences; only one count was recorded for approximately 44% of them. 8.2% of the sample is held by the ten biggest clonotypes. Sequencing was done on a sample of peripheral blood or thyroid tissue (not recorded which). These receptors originate from a woman aged 18-29 years with Graves' hyperthyroidism. Donor details come from another sample of the same person, matched by shared clones.

The V and J genes are TRBV5-1 and TRBJ2-7; D is undetermined. Germline V lookup: CDR1 SGHRS, CDR2 YFSETQ. Trimming shortened V by 1 base and J by 0 bases, and 17 bases separated the two germline ends. The CDR3 spans 17 residues. The CDR3 nucleotides are TGCGCCAGCAGCTTGAACAAACCAGCTCCAAGCTCCTACGAGCAGTACTTC. Protein: CASSLNKPAPSSYEQYF.

This clonotype came up once. This sequence joins TRBV6-1 and TRBJ2-3; D call uncertain. The CDR3 extends over 12 amino acids. CDR1 and CDR2 from the germline V gene are MNHNS and SASEGT. Between the trimmed V and J ends, which lost 6 bases and 4 bases, there was a span of 8 bases. Here the CDR3 reads CASRSWPDTQYF. Here the CDR3 DNA reads TGTGCCAGCAGGAGTTGGCCAGATACGCAGTATTTT.

The V and J genes are TRBV7-8 and TRBJ2-3, with D possibly TRBD2 on 5 matching bases. The CDR3 contains 12 residues. Germline values: CDR1 SGHVS, CDR2 FQNEAQ. With 5 bases removed from V and 8 bases from J, the gap between germline ends came to 11 bases. In DNA, the CDR3 is TGTGCCAGCAGCCCGGAGCGGCGTACGCAGTATTTT. Protein product: CASSPERRTQYF.

About this clonotype itself: One end of the junction does not line up with germline, which may come from a read error. This chain uses TRBV10-3 with TRBJ1-1; D is possibly TRBD1 (6 bases). CDR3 size: 15 residues. Germline assignment: CDR1 ENHRY and CDR2 SYGVKD. The CDR3 nucleotides read TGTGCCAGCAGTGCTCGGGACATCCAGAACACTGAAGCTTTCTTT. As protein: CASSARDIQNTEAFF.

The chain is built from TRBV10-3 and TRBJ1-2; the D gene is possibly TRBD1 (6 bases). Trimming took 6 bases from V and 3 from J, leaving 17 bases between them. The CDR3 spans 15 residues. Germline loops: CDR1 ENHRY, CDR2 SYGVKD. The CDR3 protein is CAISRGDGPHYGYTF. The CDR3 DNA reads TGTGCCATCAGCAGGGGAGACGGACCCCACTATGGCTACACCTTC.

There are a few counts of this clonotype. The chain combines TRBV6-2 or TRBV6-3 with TRBJ2-7; D call uncertain. This CDR3 comprises 12 residues. CDR1 is MNHEY and CDR2 is SVGEGT in the germline V gene. The ends were cut back, 6 bases at V and 7 bases at J, with 13 bases in the middle. The CDR3 nucleotides are TGTGCCAGCAGGAAATGGGGTGGGGAGCAGTACTTC. It specifies CASRKWGGEQYF.

This clonotype was seen at least ten times. The chain carries TRBV29-1 and TRBJ1-2, with 9 bases that match TRBD1. The CDR3 spans 16 residues. The J segment lost 8 bases and the V segment lost 2 bases, leaving 15 bases of the junction unmatched. Germline CDR1 is SQVTM and CDR2 is ANQGSEA. This chain's CDR3 is CSVEKGRDRVRGGYTF. CDR3 nucleotide sequence: TGCAGCGTTGAAAAAGGCCGGGACAGGGTGCGTGGCGGCTACACCTTC.

This clonotype was recorded many times. The rearrangement links TRBV7-9 to TRBJ2-5, with no clear D. From germline, CDR1 is SEHNR and CDR2 FQNEAQ (reference sequence). Trimming shortened V by 4 bases and J by 9 bases, and 9 bases separated the two germline ends. The CDR3 is 11 amino acids. The CDR3 DNA sequence: TGTGCCAGCAGCTCATTAGGGCCCCAGTACTTC. It encodes CASSSLGPQYF.

V and J are TRBV7-2 and TRBJ2-2, with D perhaps matching TRBD2 (5 bases). The CDR3 extends over 15 amino acids. V gave up 1 base and J gave up 5 bases, with 11 bases separating them. Germline loops: CDR1 SGHTA, CDR2 FQGNSA. The CDR3 here is CASSLEGDRTGELFF. DNA of the CDR3: TGTGCCAGCAGCTTAGAGGGAGATAGGACCGGGGAGCTGTTTTTT.

The chain is built from TRBV20-1 and TRBJ1-5; 7 bases agree with TRBD1. The CDR3 extends over 14 amino acids. The J segment lost 12 bases and the V segment lost 2 bases, leaving 13 bases of the junction unmatched. In germline, CDR1 is DFQATT, CDR2 SNEGSKA (reference sequence). The CDR3, as DNA: TGCAGTGCTAGAAAAGACAGGGACGACTCACTCCAGCATTTT. Encoded protein: CSARKDRDDSLQHF.

The rearrangement links TRBV20-1 to TRBJ2-7; TRBD2 agrees at 10 bases. This CDR3 spans 16 amino acids. The germline gives CDR1 DFQATT, CDR2 SNEGSKA (reference sequence). V lost 3 bases, J lost 2 bases, and 10 bases stayed unmatched. CDR3 region: CSASPLLAGITYEQYF. DNA of the CDR3: TGCAGTGCTAGTCCTTTACTAGCGGGAATCACCTACGAGCAGTACTTC.

The chain links TRBV2 to TRBJ2-1; D is possibly TRBD1 or TRBD2 (5 bases each). Trimming removed 4 bases at V and 5 bases at J, with 9 bases between. This CDR3 comprises 13 residues. Germline CDR1 and CDR2: SNHLY and FYNNEI. CDR3 DNA sequence: TGTGCCAGCAGTGCGGGACGAAACAATGAGCAGTTCTTC. Its translation: CASSAGRNNEQFF. Looking up the rest from reference TRBV2 and TRBJ2-1 gives the full variable domain: EPEVTQTPSHQVTQMGQEVILRCVPISNHLYFYWYRQILGQKVEFLVSFYNNEISEKSEIFDDQFSVERPDGSNFTLKIRSTKLEDSAMYFCASSAGRNNEQFFGPGTRLTVL.

For this clonotype: This may be a read error, as it is one base from a much larger clone. This rearrangement joins TRBV24-1 to TRBJ2-5; D perhaps matches TRBD1 (6 bases). The ends were cut back, 3 bases at V and 1 base at J, with 11 bases in the middle. The CDR3 has 15 amino acids. CDR1 KGHDR and CDR2 SFDVKD come from the germline V gene. This chain's CDR3 is CATSDEGVSQETQYF. CDR3 bases: TGTGCCACCAGTGATGAGGGGGTGAGCCAAGAGACCCAGTACTTC.

In this sample, this clonotype turned up many times. This sequence joins TRBV2 and TRBJ1-3; D unclear. The germline gives CDR1 SNHLY, CDR2 FYNNEI. CDR3 size: 12 residues. The V end was cut by 0 bases, the J end by 9 bases, with 6 bases between. The CDR3 nucleotides are TGTGCCAGCAGTGAAGCGCGGGCCACCATATATTTT. Amino acid sequence: CASSEARATIYF.

The CDR3 loop reads CSARTGGRYNSPLHF. CDR3 nucleotide sequence: TGCAGTGCTAGAACAGGGGGCCGGTATAATTCACCCCTCCACTTT. V usage is TRBV20-1 and J usage is TRBJ1-6; 9 bases align to TRBD1. V gave up 2 bases and J gave up 4 bases; unmatched junction bases: 3. CDR1 is DFQATT and CDR2 is SNEGSKA in the germline V gene (reference sequence). The CDR3 spans 15 residues.

This chain connects TRBV24-1 to TRBJ1-6; the D gene is possibly TRBD1 (5 bases). V lost 9 bases and J 7 bases, leaving 21 bases between the germline ends. The CDR3 consists of 16 residues. CDR1 and CDR2 (germline): KGHDR, SFDVKD. Written as DNA, the CDR3 is TGTGCCACCGCCCCGGTACTCGGGGCCGTAAATTCACCCCTCCACTTT. Translating gives CATAPVLGAVNSPLHF.

This clonotype came up many times. V usage is TRBV29-1 and J usage is TRBJ2-2; the match to TRBD2 covers 7 bases. The germline V gene encodes CDR1 SQVTM and CDR2 ANQGSEA. The CDR3 is 13 residues long. The V segment lost 6 bases and the J segment 1 base; nucleotides outside the gene matches: 2. CDR3 residues: CSVSGGNTGELFF. The CDR3 DNA follows: TGCAGCGTCTCGGGAGGGAACACCGGGGAGCTGTTTTTT.

The genes are TRBV9 and TRBJ2-2; 7 bases agree with TRBD2. V lost 2 bases to trimming and J lost 5 bases; unmatched junction nucleotides: 3. CDR1 is SGDLS, CDR2 YYNGEE, per germline. This CDR3 spans 14 amino acids. The CDR3 here is CASSVGGRTGELFF. In DNA, the CDR3 is TGTGCCAGCAGCGTGGGAGGGAGGACCGGGGAGCTGTTTTTT.

This clonotype was found a few times. The gene calls are TRBV5-6 and TRBJ2-7, with D uncertain. The V gene's germline CDR1 is SGHDT and CDR2 YYEEEE. This CDR3 has 9 residues. V lost 7 bases and J lost 9, with 8 bases in between. CDR3 coding DNA: TGTGCCAGCGGTCTAGGGCAGTACTTC. Protein sequence: CASGLGQYF.

The chain has TRBV10-3 and TRBJ2-7; 9 bases align to TRBD1. Trimming removed 5 bases from V and 7 bases from J; junction bases left unmatched: 12. The CDR3 covers 15 residues. The V gene's germline CDR1 is ENHRY and CDR2 SYGVKD. CDR3 nucleotide sequence: TGTGCCATCAGTTCCGGGACAGGGATTACCGGGGAGCAGTACTTC. It encodes CAISSGTGITGEQYF.

There are a few counts of this clonotype. This chain joins TRBV12-3 or TRBV12-4 and TRBJ1-1; D is uncertain. This CDR3 has 13 residues. V was pared by 6 bases and J by 0 bases, with 8 bases between. The CDR3 DNA follows: TGTGCCAGCAGAAGTAGCCTGAACACTGAAGCTTTCTTT. Amino acids: CASRSSLNTEAFF.